A selection of T cell receptor beta chains follows, all from one sample in a study of early T cells in non-severe SARS-CoV-2 infection. One entry per CDR3 protein, called by TCRdb with MiXCR from the 5' RACE reads. The sample has 60,000 to 90,000 distinct CDR3 sequences; roughly 16% are singletons. Sequencing was done on a sample of whole blood. The receptors originated from an adult who was a healthcare worker with PCR-confirmed SARS-CoV-2 infection or an uninfected control (not recorded which). The CDR3 runs from the conserved cysteine through the conserved F or W. The order of the fields is D gene, CDR3 length, clone size, J gene, V gene, CDR3 DNA, CDR3 protein. D genes are given only for firm matches. Clone size is shown for a subset of rows, as once, few, many or a class of expanded clone.

>NA|19|NA|TRBJ2-3|TRBV11-2
TGTGCCAGCAGCCCCCGACTCCACCTAGGGGTCCCTAGCACAGATACGCAGTATTTT
CASSPRLHLGVPSTDTQYF
>NA|14|NA|TRBJ1-3|TRBV3-1
TGTGCCAGCAGCCAAGAAGGATCTGGAAACACCATATATTTT
CASSQEGSGNTIYF
>NA|11|few|TRBJ1-1|TRBV30
TGTGCCTGGAGTCCCGGCCCTGAAGCTTTCTTT
CAWSPGPEAFF
>NA|13|few|TRBJ1-1|TRBV29-1
TGCAGCGCGGAGAGGGGATCGAACACTGAAGCTTTCTTT
CSAERGSNTEAFF
>NA|12|NA|TRBJ2-2|TRBV7-6
TGTGCCAGCGGACAGAACACCGGGGAGCTGTTTTTT
CASGQNTGELFF
>TRBD2|14|NA|TRBJ2-7|TRBV2
TGTGCCAGCAAAAGGACTAGCGGGAGTAGCGAGCAGTACTTC
CASKRTSGSSEQYF
>NA|15|NA|TRBJ2-1|TRBV7-9
TGTGCCAGCAGCCCCGGGACGGTGGGCCCCAATGAGCAGTTCTTC
CASSPGTVGPNEQFF
>NA|17|few|TRBJ2-3|TRBV6-5
TGTGCCAGCAGTTACACGTGGCCTAGCAGTCACACAGATACGCAGTATTTT
CASSYTWPSSHTDTQYF
>NA|15|NA|TRBJ2-6|TRBV5-8
TGTGCCAGCAGGCGGGCCAGCTCTGGGGCCAACGTCCTGACTTTC
CASRRASSGANVLTF
>NA|16|many|TRBJ2-6|TRBV11-2
TGTGCCAGCAGCATTTTAGGGTTTCAGGGAGCCAACGTCCTGACTTTC
CASSILGFQGANVLTF
>TRBD2|13|few|TRBJ2-3|TRBV29-1
TGCAGCGTTGATGGGGACTATATAGATACGCAGTATTTT
CSVDGDYIDTQYF
>NA|17|few|TRBJ1-2|TRBV3-1
TGTGCCAGCAGCCAGCGGACGAGTTTGGGCAGCTTCTATGGCTACACCTTC
CASSQRTSLGSFYGYTF
>NA|16|NA|TRBJ2-4|TRBV7-9
TGTGCCAGCAGCTTCCTCCTGGGGGGCTCAGCAAACATTCAGTACTTC
CASSFLLGGSANIQYF
>NA|15|few|TRBJ2-1|TRBV3-1
TGTGCCAGCAGCCAACGCGGTACGTCCTACAATGAGCAGTTCTTC
CASSQRGTSYNEQFF
>NA|13|few|TRBJ2-1|TRBV3-1
TGTGCCAGCAGCCAAGGGGGGAATAGTGAGCAGTTCTTC
CASSQGGNSEQFF
>TRBD1|14|few|TRBJ2-5|TRBV19
TGTGCCAGTAGTAAGGGACAGGGGGAAGAGACCCAGTACTTC
CASSKGQGEETQYF
>TRBD1|14|NA|TRBJ2-7|TRBV6-1
TGTGCCAGCAGAGGGACAGGATCTTCCTACGAGCAGTACTTC
CASRGTGSSYEQYF
>NA|14|few|TRBJ1-1|TRBV4-1
TGCGCCAGCAGCAGTCGACAGGAGAACACTGAAGCTTTCTTT
CASSSRQENTEAFF
>NA|13|NA|TRBJ1-2|TRBV2
TGTGCCAGCAGTGGATACGGGAACTATGGCTACACCTTC
CASSGYGNYGYTF
>TRBD1|12|few|TRBJ2-7|TRBV7-9
TGTGCCAGCAGCCGAGACAGGGTCGAGCAGTACTTC
CASSRDRVEQYF
>NA|12|NA|TRBJ2-5|TRBV7-8
TGTGCCAGCAGCTTCATTCAAGAGACCCAGTACTTC
CASSFIQETQYF
>NA|16|few|TRBJ2-1|TRBV7-3
TGTGCCAGCAGCTTAATGGCAGGGTCGACGTACAATGAGCAGTTCTTC
CASSLMAGSTYNEQFF
>NA|11|few|TRBJ2-1|TRBV6-2/TRBV6-3
TGTGCCAGCGCAGACGGTGGGGAGCAGTTCTTC
CASADGGEQFF
>TRBD2|15|few|TRBJ2-1|TRBV24-1
TGTGCCACCAGTGACAAACTAGCGTGGTACAATGAGCAGTTCTTC
CATSDKLAWYNEQFF
>NA|15|few|TRBJ1-1|TRBV6-1
TGTGCCAGCAGTGAAGGCAAGTACACGAACACTGAAGCTTTCTTT
CASSEGKYTNTEAFF
>TRBD1|14|NA|TRBJ1-4|TRBV19
TGTGCCAGTAGTATCGACAGGGGGTCTGAAAAACTGTTTTTT
CASSIDRGSEKLFF
>TRBD1|14|NA|TRBJ2-7|TRBV28
TGTGCCAGCAGGAAAGGGGACAGGGCGTACGAGCAGTACTTC
CASRKGDRAYEQYF
>NA|14|NA|TRBJ2-5|TRBV9
TGTGCCAGCAGCGTAGCTGTCGGACAAGAGACCCAGTACTTC
CASSVAVGQETQYF
>TRBD1|12|few|TRBJ1-2|TRBV12-3/TRBV12-4
TGTGCCAGCCAAGGGACAGGGGCTGGCTACACCTTC
CASQGTGAGYTF
>TRBD2|14|few|TRBJ2-5|TRBV29-1
TGCAGCGTTGTGGGGACTAGCGGGGTGGAGACCCAGTACTTC
CSVVGTSGVETQYF
>NA|14|few|TRBJ1-3|TRBV9
TGTGCCAGCAGGGGCCTTGACTCTGGAAACACCATATATTTT
CASRGLDSGNTIYF
>TRBD2|16|medium-sized|TRBJ2-1|TRBV18
TGTGCCAGCTCTTATGGCGGGGGGGCCCCCTACAATGAGCAGTTCTTC
CASSYGGGAPYNEQFF
>TRBD1|14|once|TRBJ2-3|TRBV29-1
TGCAGCGTATCCTCGGACAGGGCCCCTTGGACGCAGTATTTT
CSVSSDRAPWTQYF
>NA|17|NA|TRBJ2-3|TRBV7-9
TGTGCCAGCAGCCAATCCAGGGCCCTAGAGAAAGGGGATACGCAGTATTTT
CASSQSRALEKGDTQYF
>NA|13|many|TRBJ1-1|TRBV30
TGTGCCTGGAGCCTACAGGAGAACACTGAAGCTTTCTTT
CAWSLQENTEAFF
>TRBD1|17|NA|TRBJ2-2|TRBV28
TGTGCCAGCAGTTCATCCCGGGACAGGGGCCTCAGAGGGGAGCTGTTTTTT
CASSSSRDRGLRGELFF
>TRBD2|15|many|TRBJ2-7|TRBV5-1
TGCGCCAGCAGCGCCGCAACTAGCGGGGGCTACGAGCAGTACTTC
CASSAATSGGYEQYF
>NA|15|few|TRBJ2-5|TRBV7-3
TGTGCCAGCAGCTCCGGTGGACCCCAACCCGCGACCCAGTACTTC
CASSSGGPQPATQYF
>NA|15|NA|TRBJ2-6|TRBV5-1
TGCGCCAGCAGCTCGTCACAAACCGGGGCCAACGTCCTGACTTTC
CASSSSQTGANVLTF
>TRBD2|18|NA|TRBJ2-3|TRBV7-8
TGTGCCAGCAGCTTAAAGCGGGGGGGAGACTCTAGTACAGATACGCAGTATTTT
CASSLKRGGDSSTDTQYF
>TRBD1|14|NA|TRBJ2-2|TRBV6-4
TGTGCCAGCAAGGGACAGGGGGCCGGCGGGGAGCTGTTTTTT
CASKGQGAGGELFF
>NA|15|few|TRBJ2-1|TRBV7-2
TGTGCCAGCAGCTTAGCGTACGGCTCCTACAATGAGCAGTTCTTC
CASSLAYGSYNEQFF
>NA|14|NA|TRBJ1-2|TRBV3-1
TGTGCCAGCAGCCCGACGGTCGCCGGGGGTGGCTACACCTTC
CASSPTVAGGGYTF
>NA|16|NA|TRBJ1-4|TRBV19
TGTGCCAGTAGTACCTCAGGACGGTATAGTGGGGAAAAACTGTTTTTT
CASSTSGRYSGEKLFF
>NA|14|NA|TRBJ2-5|TRBV18
TGTGCCAGCTCACAAACAGGTTACCAAGAGACCCAGTACTTC
CASSQTGYQETQYF
>NA|13|NA|TRBJ1-1|TRBV28
TGTGCCAGCCGATGGGGTTTCGGCACTGAAGCTTTCTTT
CASRWGFGTEAFF
>TRBD2|17|NA|TRBJ2-1|TRBV5-1
TGCGCCAGCAGCTACCGTAGCGGGGGGTTAACCTACAATGAGCAGTTCTTC
CASSYRSGGLTYNEQFF
>TRBD1|13|NA|TRBJ1-1|TRBV7-6
TGTGCCAGCAGCTCCCGGGACAGAATTGAAGCTTTCTTT
CASSSRDRIEAFF
>NA|13|once|TRBJ1-1|TRBV3-1
TGTGCCAGCAGCCCCTTCGGAGGGGCTGAAGCTTTCTTT
CASSPFGGAEAFF
>NA|15|NA|TRBJ2-1|TRBV20-1
TGCAGTGCTAGACGGAGAGGAGGCTCCTACAATGAGCAGTTCTTC
CSARRRGGSYNEQFF
>NA|13|few|TRBJ1-6|TRBV18
TGTGCCAGCTCACTATGGATAAATTCACCCCTCCACTTT
CASSLWINSPLHF
>TRBD2|15|few|TRBJ2-1|TRBV11-2
TGTGCCAGCAGCATACTAGCGGGAGTGAGGAATGAGCAGTTCTTC
CASSILAGVRNEQFF
>NA|16|NA|TRBJ1-1|TRBV11-2
TGTGCCAGCAGCCATACTCCAGGTGGGCGGAACACTGAAGCTTTCTTT
CASSHTPGGRNTEAFF
>NA|16|NA|TRBJ1-6|TRBV28
TGTGCCAGCAGTCCCGAGTCGGGTAGCGGGATTTCACCCCTCCACTTT
CASSPESGSGISPLHF
>NA|15|NA|TRBJ1-1|TRBV11-2
TGTGCCAGCAGCTGGTTACGTGGGGCGAACACTGAAGCTTTCTTT
CASSWLRGANTEAFF